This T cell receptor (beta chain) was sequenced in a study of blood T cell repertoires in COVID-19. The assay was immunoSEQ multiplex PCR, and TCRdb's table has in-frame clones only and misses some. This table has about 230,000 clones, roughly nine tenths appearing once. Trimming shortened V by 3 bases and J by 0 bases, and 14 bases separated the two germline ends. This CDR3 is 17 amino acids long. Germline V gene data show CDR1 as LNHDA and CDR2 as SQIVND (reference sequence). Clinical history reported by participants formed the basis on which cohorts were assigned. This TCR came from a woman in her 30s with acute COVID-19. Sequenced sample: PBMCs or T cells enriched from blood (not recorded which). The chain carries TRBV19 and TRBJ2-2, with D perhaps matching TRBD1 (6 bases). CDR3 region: CASSIGTPITNTGELFF. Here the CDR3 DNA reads TGTGCCAGTAGTATTGGGACACCTATTACGAACACCGGGGAGCTGTTTTTT.